The clone carrying this TCR beta chain was recorded a few times. Its matching antigen is unknown. The data were obtained in a study of T-cell reconstitution after alpha-beta-depleted transplantation in children. Study outcomes and limitations: Surviving recipient T cells and intrathymic progenitors accounted for some patients' high TCRbeta diversity at day 60. One year post-transplant, T-cell counts and diversity were largely derived from T cells produced anew. About two months after transplant, alpha-beta T cells reportedly came from several hundred expanded graft clones.

Germline values: CDR1 SQVTM, CDR2 ANQGSEA. The CDR3 consists of 12 residues. V shed 6 bases and J shed 7 bases, with 15 bases lying between them. Preparation of the TCRbeta library used unique molecular identifiers. TCRdb reprocessed the PCR reads with MiXCR, giving one entry per CDR3 protein. The table has about 580,000 distinct CDR3 sequences, approximately 22% seen once. This TCR was recovered from a boy under two years old who had a stem cell transplant for acute myeloid leukemia, so the T cells may come from the graft donor. The J gene is TRBJ1-1, the V gene TRBV29-1; D is possibly TRBD1 (6 bases). The input for sequencing was PBMCs, mostly from graft donor cells, taken 360 days after TCRalphabeta/CD19-depleted stem cell transplant. CDR3 loop: CSVNRAVNEAFF. The CDR3 bases are TGCAGCGTCAACAGGGCGGTAAATGAAGCTTTCTTT. The full variable domain, in which reference TRBV29-1 and TRBJ1-1 provide the parts outside the CDR3, is SAVISQKPSRDICQRGTSLTIQCQVDSQVTMMFWYRQQPGQSLTLIATANQGSEATYESGFVIDKFPISRPNLTFSTLTVSNMSPEDSSIYLCSVNRAVNEAFFGQGTRLTVV.